The 17 T cell receptor beta chains reported below all come from one sample, sequenced in a study of vaccination effects on CD4 cells after COVID-19. Some clones are missing from TCRdb's copy, which holds only in-frame ones; the method was immunoSEQ multiplex PCR. The sample holds approximately 21,000 clones, almost 70% seen once. Antigen-specific CD4+ T cells expanded by the ViraFEST assay with viral peptide pools were then sequenced. Cells that had been cultured for about 10 days were the source of isolated CD4+ T cells. Absence of prior SARS-CoV-2 infection characterized the vaccine recipients, who showed negative nucleocapsid antibodies. No antigen has been identified for these receptors. The starting material was CD4+ T cells from PBMCs cultured with HCoV-NL63 spike peptides, obtained before COVID-19 vaccination. These receptors were collected from a human donor who received a COVID-19 vaccine.

V and J are TRBV27 and TRBJ2-7, with TRBD1 identical over 7 bases. The ends lost 10 bases at V and 3 bases at J; junction bases unmatched: 12. This CDR3 comprises 14 residues. Per germline, CDR1 MNHEY and CDR2 SMNVEV (reference sequence). The CDR3 DNA sequence: TGTGCCACCAAACTTGACAGGGCGGGCTACGAGCAGTACTTC. Amino acids: CATKLDRAGYEQYF.

The genes are TRBV9 and TRBJ2-7; 7 nucleotides align to TRBD2. This CDR3 has 15 amino acids. The germline V gene has CDR1 SGDLS and CDR2 YYNGEE. Trimming at V came to 2 bases and at J to 2 bases, leaving 7 bases not matched to a gene. CDR3 in DNA: TGTGCCAGCAGCGTCGGGACTACCCCCACCTACGAGCAGTACTTC. This gives the protein CASSVGTTPTYEQYF. Based on the CDR3 plus reference TRBV9 and TRBJ2-7, the full variable domain is DSGVTQTPKHLITATGQRVTLRCSPRSGDLSVYWYQQSLDQGLQFLIQYYNGEERAKGNILERFSAQQFPDLHSELNLSSLELGDSALYFCASSVGTTPTYEQYFGPGTRLTVT.

Only a few counts were recorded for this clone. The chain uses TRBV6-5 and TRBJ2-2; D uncertain. The CDR3 has 11 residues. V lost 6 bases to trimming and J lost 1 base, with 0 bases between them. CDR1 MNHEY and CDR2 SVGAGI come from the germline V gene. The CDR3 DNA reads TGTGCCAGCAGGAACACCGGGGAGCTGTTTTTT. It codes for CASRNTGELFF.

This clone came up a few times. This chain connects TRBV5-6 to TRBJ1-2, with D unclear. The CDR3 consists of 12 residues. Germline V lookup: CDR1 SGHDT, CDR2 YYEEEE. The germline V and J ends were trimmed by 1 base and 5 bases, with 6 bases remaining between them. CDR3 in amino acids: CASSLFSYGYTF. Here the CDR3 DNA reads TGTGCCAGCAGCTTGTTTTCATATGGCTACACCTTC.

The rearrangement links TRBV6-5 to TRBJ2-3; 10 nucleotides line up with TRBD2. This CDR3 comprises 15 residues. Germline V gene data show CDR1 as MNHEY and CDR2 as SVGAGI. Trimming took 2 bases from V and 2 from J; bases not matched to a gene: 1. The CDR3 region has the DNA TGTGCCAGCAGTTACAGCGGGAGGGTCACAGATACGCAGTATTTT. Protein product: CASSYSGRVTDTQYF.

This chain connects TRBV6-5 to TRBJ1-1; weak D call: TRBD1 (5 bases). CDR1 MNHEY and CDR2 SVGAGI come from the germline V gene. There are 14 residues in the CDR3. V was cut by 2 bases and J by 2 bases, with 9 bases left in between. CDR3 coding DNA: TGTGCCAGCAGTTACCGGGGGGGAAACACTGAAGCTTTCTTT. Translation: CASSYRGGNTEAFF.

The chain couples TRBV21-1 to TRBJ2-7; the table's TRBD2 call for D was not verified on the DNA. TRBV21-1 is shown as a pseudogene. The CDR3 is 17 residues long. The CDR3 nucleotides are TGTGCCAGCACGGGGAGACCTACTAGCCCCACCTCTTACGAGCAGTACTTC. Residues: CASTGRPTSPTSYEQYF.

The chain employs TRBV6-4 and TRBJ2-2; no clear D. CDR3 length: 15 amino acids. Germline assignment: CDR1 MRHNA and CDR2 SNTAGT. Trimming shortened V by 3 bases and J by 0 bases, and 8 bases separated the two germline ends. CDR3 sequence (DNA): TGTGCCAGCAGTGAACAGAGCACGAACACCGGGGAGCTGTTTTTT. This sequence encodes CASSEQSTNTGELFF.

The rearrangement links TRBV7-9 to TRBJ1-2; TRBD1 matches 8 bases. The germline V gene has CDR1 SEHNR and CDR2 FQNEAQ (reference sequence). Losses at the gene ends were 1 base for V and 1 base for J; bases not matched to a gene: 2. The CDR3 is made up of 15 amino acids. This chain's CDR3 is CASSLGTGSNYGYTF. CDR3 DNA sequence: TGTGCCAGCAGCTTAGGGACAGGGAGTAACTATGGCTACACCTTC.

This chain connects TRBV6-5 to TRBJ2-7, with 7 bases lining up with TRBD2. CDR1 is MNHEY and CDR2 is SVGAGI in the germline V gene. The CDR3 has 16 amino acids. Germline trimming cut 4 bases from V and 2 bases from J; bases unmatched to any gene: 11. CDR3 amino acids: CASSSQASGSTYEQYF. CDR3 nucleotides: TGTGCCAGCAGTTCTCAGGCTAGCGGATCAACCTACGAGCAGTACTTC.

This clone turned up a few times. The chain employs TRBV5-4 and TRBJ1-2; no firm D call. CDR1 SGHNT and CDR2 YYREEE come from the germline V gene (reference sequence). The CDR3 runs 11 residues. Trimming left V 0 bases short and J 5 bases short, with 2 bases between. This CDR3 reads CASSLEYGYTF. CDR3 sequence (DNA): TGTGCCAGCAGCTTGGAATATGGCTACACCTTC.

The chain is built from TRBV6-6 and TRBJ1-6; D is undetermined. V lost 6 bases and J lost 0, with 9 bases in between. Germline CDR1 MNHNY, CDR2 SVGAGI (reference sequence). The CDR3 consists of 15 residues. The CDR3 nucleotides read TGTGCCAGCAGAGCAACGAGCTCCTATAATTCACCCCTCCACTTT. This translates into CASRATSSYNSPLHF.

This sequence joins TRBV5-4 and TRBJ2-7; possibly TRBD1 for D (6 bases). Trimming stripped 0 bases from V and 2 bases from J, with 9 bases between. The germline V gene encodes CDR1 SGHNT and CDR2 YYREEE (reference sequence). The CDR3 loop spans 14 amino acids. CDR3 bases: TGTGCCAGCAGCTTGGATGGGGGCCCCTACGAGCAGTACTTC. Translation: CASSLDGGPYEQYF.

This clone showed up just a few times. CDR3 amino acids: CSASRGPNTGELFF. In DNA form, the CDR3 reads TGCAGTGCTAGTCGAGGACCGAACACCGGGGAGCTGTTTTTT. This chain uses TRBV20-1 with TRBJ2-2, with D unclear. CDR1 is DFQATT and CDR2 is SNEGSKA in the germline V gene (reference sequence). V was cut by 3 bases and J by 0 bases, with 8 bases left in between. The CDR3 loop spans 14 amino acids.

This sequence joins TRBV3-1 (or the pseudogene TRBV3-2) and TRBJ2-5, with D maybe TRBD1 (6 bases). Trimming took off 5 bases at V and 0 bases at J, with 16 bases between the two ends. CDR3 length: 16 residues. The germline V gene has CDR1 LGHDT and CDR2 YNNKEL (reference sequence). CDR3 sequence: CASSDYPAGDQETQYF. CDR3 DNA sequence: TGTGCCAGCAGCGATTACCCTGCAGGGGACCAAGAGACCCAGTACTTC.

This clone is labeled medium-sized (0.01 to 0.1%). The chain recombines TRBV27 with TRBJ2-7; TRBD1 agrees at 10 bases. Per germline, CDR1 MNHEY and CDR2 SMNVEV (reference sequence). Germline trimming cut 6 bases from V and 3 bases from J; bases unmatched to any gene: 14. The CDR3 length is 17 residues. CDR3 amino acids: CASSQKGTGVRDYEQYF. The CDR3 DNA is TGTGCCAGCAGCCAAAAGGGGACAGGGGTTCGGGACTACGAGCAGTACTTC.

The V and J genes are TRBV5-6 and TRBJ2-5, with 7 bases matching TRBD2. Trimming removed 4 bases from V and 2 bases from J; junction bases left unmatched: 2. Germline values: CDR1 SGHDT, CDR2 YYEEEE. The CDR3 totals 13 residues. In DNA form, the CDR3 reads TGTGCCAGCAGCCCGGGACTACAAGAGACCCAGTACTTC. This codes for CASSPGLQETQYF.